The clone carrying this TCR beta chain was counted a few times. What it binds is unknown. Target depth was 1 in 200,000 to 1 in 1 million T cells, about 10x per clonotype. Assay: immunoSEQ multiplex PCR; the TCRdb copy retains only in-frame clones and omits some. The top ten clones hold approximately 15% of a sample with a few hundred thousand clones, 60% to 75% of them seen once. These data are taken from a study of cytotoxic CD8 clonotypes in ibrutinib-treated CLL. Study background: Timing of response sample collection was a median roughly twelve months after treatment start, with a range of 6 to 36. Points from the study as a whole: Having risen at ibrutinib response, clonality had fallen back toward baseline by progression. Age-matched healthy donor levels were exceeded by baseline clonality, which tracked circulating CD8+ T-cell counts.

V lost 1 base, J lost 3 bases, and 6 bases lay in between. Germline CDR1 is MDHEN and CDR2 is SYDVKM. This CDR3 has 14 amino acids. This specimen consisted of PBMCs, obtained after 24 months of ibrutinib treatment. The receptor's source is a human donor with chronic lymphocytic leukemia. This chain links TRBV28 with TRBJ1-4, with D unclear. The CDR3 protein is CASSLFQANEKLFF. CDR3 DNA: TGTGCCAGCAGTTTATTCCAGGCTAATGAAAAACTGTTTTTT.